There are a few counts of the clone carrying this T cell receptor beta chain. Its target is unknown. This sample was taken from a study of CD8 T cells in ankylosing spondylitis. Study observations and caveats: There was reportedly significant enrichment of clones that were disease-linked in matched ankylosing spondylitis synovial fluid. Typical of ankylosing spondylitis blood, it appeared, was a TCR beta motif of seven to nine highly homologous variants. CD8+ by phenotype, disease-linked clones were relatively rare in peripheral blood.

The authors made TCR beta libraries by quantitative 5'-RACE with molecular barcodes. MiXCR was run by TCRdb on the 5' RACE reads, yielding one entry per CDR3 protein. In the table there are about 310,000 distinct CDR3 sequences, roughly 20% of which are singletons. Sample: blood, either unsorted or a sorted T cell fraction (not recorded which). This clonotype was sampled from a female donor with ankylosing spondylitis or in good health (not recorded which).

For the CDR3, the DNA is TGCAGTGCGGGGGGAGCCACAGATACGCAGTATTTT. This translates into CSAGGATDTQYF. This chain joins TRBV20-1 and TRBJ2-3, with a weak D call TRBD2 (6 bases). Trimming stripped 6 bases from V and 2 bases from J, with 9 bases between. In germline, CDR1 is DFQATT, CDR2 SNEGSKA (reference sequence). The CDR3 is made up of 12 amino acids.